Shown below are 30 T cell receptor beta chains from a single sample sequenced in a study of blood T cell repertoires in COVID-19 (dated by TCRdb to 2018 to 2020). The library was prepared using the immunoSEQ multiplex PCR assay. The table comes from immuneACCESS by way of TCRdb, which keeps in-frame sequences with V and J called. Part of the clones is missing from these tables; in studies checked, under half for an unresolved V gene and the rest for unknown reasons. This sample holds a few hundred thousand clones; around 84% were observed only once. The ten largest clones represent around 0.97% of the sample. Sequenced: peripheral blood. The receptor set was obtained from a man aged 40-55 years with acute or convalescent COVID-19.

This chain links TRBV19 with TRBJ2-7, with TRBD1 matching over 7 bases. There are 11 residues in the CDR3. V lost 5 bases and J lost 12; bases outside the gene matches: 7. Germline V lookup: CDR1 LNHDA, CDR2 SQIVND (reference sequence). The CDR3 DNA sequence: TGTGCCAGTAGTTCCGACAGGGCAATGTACTTC. Translated, it gives CASSSDRAMYF.

This chain links TRBV28 with TRBJ2-1; TRBD1 aligns across 12 bases. V shed 6 bases, J shed 8 bases, and the junction held 8 bases outside the gene matches. Germline V gene lookup returns CDR1 MDHEN and CDR2 SYDVKM. The CDR3 consists of 15 residues. The DNA for the CDR3 is TGTGCCAGCAGCTACCCGGGACAGGGGGCTTATGAGCAGTTCTTC. This sequence encodes CASSYPGQGAYEQFF.

V gene TRBV7-9 combines with J gene TRBJ2-1, with a tentative D call TRBD2 (5 bases). Trimming removed 3 bases from V and 7 bases from J, with 13 bases in between. Germline CDR1 SEHNR, CDR2 FQNEAQ (reference sequence). This CDR3 is 14 amino acids long. CDR3 in amino acids: CASSFEGVVNEQFF. In nucleotides, the CDR3 is TGTGCCAGCAGCTTTGAGGGTGTGGTGAATGAGCAGTTCTTC.

This chain joins TRBV19 and TRBJ2-3; TRBD2 matches 7 bases. Germline V gives CDR1 LNHDA, CDR2 SQIVND (reference sequence). There are 18 residues in the CDR3. V was clipped by 3 bases and J by 2 bases; unmatched bases: 14. The CDR3 here is CASSIWGGVNPLTDTQYF. The CDR3 nucleotides read TGTGCCAGTAGTATCTGGGGGGGGGTGAACCCTCTCACAGATACGCAGTATTTT.

V gene TRBV7-3 combines with J gene TRBJ1-1; no clear D. Germline CDR1 SGHTA, CDR2 FQGTGA. This CDR3 comprises 13 residues. Deletions cut 3 bases from V and 5 bases from J, with 10 bases between. The CDR3 sequence is CASSLTWETEAFF. CDR3 sequence (DNA): TGTGCCAGCAGCTTGACATGGGAGACTGAAGCTTTCTTT. The variable domain in full, with the rest retrieved from reference TRBV7-3 and TRBJ1-1, is GAGVSQTPSNKVTEKGKYVELRCDPISGHTALYWYRQSLGQGPEFLIYFQGTGAADDSGLPNDRFFAVRPEGSVSTLKIQRTERGDSAVYLCASSLTWETEAFFGQGTRLTVV.

The V gene is TRBV20-1, the J gene TRBJ2-5; 7 bases align to TRBD2. Per the germline V gene, CDR1 is DFQATT and CDR2 is SNEGSKA (reference sequence). CDR3 length: 15 amino acids. V shed 3 bases and J 2 bases; nucleotides not matched to a gene: 9. The chain's CDR3 is CSASHRGVRQETQYF. The CDR3 DNA reads as TGCAGTGCTAGTCATCGGGGGGTGCGGCAAGAGACCCAGTACTTC.

This clone was observed a few times. The chain carries TRBV7-9 and TRBJ1-1; perhaps TRBD1 as D (5 bases). The germline CDR1 and CDR2 sequences are SEHNR and FQNEAQ (reference sequence). The CDR3 is made up of 14 amino acids. V shed 2 bases and J shed 6 bases, with 13 bases lying between them. CDR3 bases: TGTGCCAGCAGCTTACCAGGGTATGGGGCTGAAGCTTTCTTT. This translates into CASSLPGYGAEAFF.

This chain links TRBV3-1 (or the pseudogene TRBV3-2) with TRBJ1-1, with a tentative D call TRBD1 (5 bases). CDR1 is LGHDT and CDR2 is YNNKEL in the germline V gene (reference sequence). V was pared by 2 bases and J by 2 bases, with 12 bases between. This CDR3 is 15 amino acids long. The CDR3 nucleotides are TGTGCCAGCAGCCAATGGGGGGATCTTAACACTGAAGCTTTCTTT. Its translation is CASSQWGDLNTEAFF.

The sample holds one count of this clone. The chain combines TRBV12-5 with TRBJ2-3, with D possibly being TRBD2 (5 bases). CDR1 and CDR2 (germline): LGHNT, FRNRAP. The CDR3 loop spans 13 amino acids. Trimming shortened V by 10 bases and J by 1 base, and 12 bases separated the two germline ends. CDR3 protein: CATQLGGTDTQYF. CDR3 sequence (DNA): TGTGCTACTCAACTCGGGGGCACAGATACGCAGTATTTT.

The rearrangement joins TRBV3-1 (or the pseudogene TRBV3-2) to TRBJ2-1, with 8 nucleotides matching TRBD2. The CDR3 length is 15 residues. V shed 2 bases, J shed 3 bases, and the junction held 3 bases outside the gene matches. Per germline, CDR1 LGHDT and CDR2 YNNKEL (reference sequence). The DNA of the CDR3 is TGTGCCAGCAGCCAATATACTAGCGGCTACAATGAGCAGTTCTTC. This codes for CASSQYTSGYNEQFF.

This clone was picked up a small number of times. The chain joins TRBV19 to TRBJ1-5, with 8 bases matching TRBD1. The CDR3 contains 14 residues. Germline V lookup: CDR1 LNHDA, CDR2 SQIVND (reference sequence). V was clipped by 6 bases and J by 4 bases; unmatched bases: 5. The CDR3 DNA sequence: TGTGCCAGTAGCCCGACAGGGGTAAATCAGCCCCAGCATTTT. Its translation is CASSPTGVNQPQHF.

The J gene is TRBJ2-2, the V gene TRBV3-1 (or the pseudogene TRBV3-2), with D maybe TRBD1 (7 bases). The germline V and J ends were trimmed by 0 bases and 1 base, with 18 bases remaining between them. Germline V lookup: CDR1 LGHDT, CDR2 YNNKEL (reference sequence). The CDR3 sequence is 19 residues long. The CDR3 is CASSQEGGGVSENTGELFF. CDR3 DNA: TGTGCCAGCAGCCAAGAAGGGGGCGGGGTATCCGAGAACACCGGGGAGCTGTTTTTT.

The genes are TRBV4-2 and TRBJ2-2; the match to TRBD2 covers 8 bases. The CDR3 runs 14 residues. Unmatched junction bases numbered 5, after V lost 6 bases and J lost 5 bases. Per the germline V gene, CDR1 is LGHNA and CDR2 is YNFKEQ. In DNA form, the CDR3 reads TGTGCCAGCAGATCAGCGGGGGATACCGGGGAGCTGTTTTTT. Translating it yields CASRSAGDTGELFF.

The V call is TRBV10-1, the J call TRBJ2-1; tentative D call: TRBD1 (5 bases). Trimming shortened V by 1 base and J by 4 bases, and 5 bases separated the two germline ends. Germline assignment: CDR1 WNHNN and CDR2 SYGVQD (reference sequence). The CDR3 runs to 13 residues. Here the CDR3 reads CASSEYRYNEQFF. The CDR3 nucleotides are TGCGCCAGCAGTGAGTACAGGTACAATGAGCAGTTCTTC.

This chain joins TRBV9 and TRBJ2-7; D call uncertain. V was cut by 4 bases and J by 3 bases, with 11 bases left in between. The CDR3 has 13 residues. Germline CDR1 SGDLS, CDR2 YYNGEE. The CDR3 nucleotides read TGTGCCAGCAGCCCTAGTGCGAACTACGAGCAGTACTTC. It translates to CASSPSANYEQYF.

CDR3 DNA: TGTGCCAGCAGCTTAGATACGGACTATGGCTACACCTTC. This gives the protein CASSLDTDYGYTF. The chain is built from TRBV7-9 and TRBJ1-2; D not certain. V was trimmed by 1 base and J by 3 bases, leaving 6 bases between them. This CDR3 spans 13 amino acids. CDR1 and CDR2 (germline): SEHNR, FQNEAQ (reference sequence).

The chain links TRBV29-1 to TRBJ1-2, with 12 bases fitting TRBD1. The CDR3 covers 14 residues. V was clipped by 6 bases and J by 7 bases; unmatched bases: 9. The germline V gene has CDR1 SQVTM and CDR2 ANQGSEA. CDR3: CSVETGQGAFGYTF. In DNA, the CDR3 is TGCAGCGTGGAAACGGGACAGGGGGCGTTTGGCTACACCTTC.

V and J are TRBV4-3 and TRBJ1-2; the match to TRBD1 covers 7 bases. There are 15 residues in the CDR3. CDR1 is LGHNA and CDR2 is YSLEER in the germline V gene. After removal of 3 bases from V and 5 bases from J, the junction contained 9 bases not matched to a gene. CDR3 region: CASSHRGTDAYGYTF. CDR3 coding DNA: TGCGCCAGCAGCCATAGGGGGACAGATGCTTATGGCTACACCTTC.

The rearrangement links TRBV6-5 to TRBJ2-5; 8 nucleotides line up with TRBD1. The V gene end was trimmed by 2 bases and the J gene end by 5 bases; junction bases not matched to a gene: 4. Germline CDR1 MNHEY, CDR2 SVGAGI. The CDR3 has 14 amino acids. The CDR3 loop reads CASSYDRGGETQYF. DNA of the CDR3: TGTGCCAGCAGTTACGACAGGGGTGGGGAGACCCAGTACTTC.

The genes are TRBV9 and TRBJ2-7, with 9 bases aligning to TRBD1. CDR3 length: 14 residues. Trimming at V came to 3 bases and at J to 3 bases, leaving 4 bases not matched to a gene. The germline V gene has CDR1 SGDLS and CDR2 YYNGEE. The CDR3 is CASSGGTGIYEQYF. In DNA, the CDR3 is TGTGCCAGCAGCGGAGGGACAGGGATCTACGAGCAGTACTTC.

V is TRBV5-1 and J is TRBJ2-2, with 10 positions matching TRBD2. In germline, CDR1 is SGHRS, CDR2 YFSETQ. V shed 4 bases, J shed 4 bases, and the junction held 1 base outside the gene matches. CDR3 length: 14 residues. The CDR3 DNA reads as TGCGCCAGCAGCATAGCGGGGGGCACCGGGGAGCTGTTTTTT. Protein: CASSIAGGTGELFF.

The V and J genes are TRBV5-1 and TRBJ2-3, with TRBD1 identical over 8 bases. The CDR3 totals 16 residues. Trimming removed 3 bases from V and 2 bases from J; junction bases left unmatched: 8. Germline CDR1 is SGHRS and CDR2 is YFSETQ. The CDR3 DNA is TGCGCCAGCAGCTCAGGGGACAGGTTGACCACAGATACGCAGTATTTT. The encoded protein is CASSSGDRLTTDTQYF.

CDR3 nucleotide sequence: TGTGCCAGCAGGGCAACAGACTCTGGGGCCAACGTCCTGACTTTC. This translates into CASRATDSGANVLTF. The V and J genes are TRBV6-5 and TRBJ2-6; no clear D. Germline V lookup: CDR1 MNHEY, CDR2 SVGAGI. This CDR3 contains 15 residues. V was pared by 6 bases and J by 0 bases, with 9 bases between.

The chain employs TRBV9 and TRBJ2-7, with a weak D call TRBD1 (5 bases). Germline loops: CDR1 SGDLS, CDR2 YYNGEE. CDR3 length: 15 amino acids. V lost 2 bases and J 2 bases, leaving 14 bases between the germline ends. The CDR3 sequence: CASSVSQGLAYEQYF. The CDR3 region has the DNA TGTGCCAGCAGCGTGTCGCAGGGTCTCGCCTACGAGCAGTACTTC.

The chain joins TRBV7-9 to TRBJ1-1, with D tentatively TRBD1 (5 bases). This CDR3 has 15 residues. Trimming shortened V by 1 base and J by 3 bases, and 12 bases separated the two germline ends. CDR1 SEHNR and CDR2 FQNEAQ come from the germline V gene (reference sequence). CDR3 sequence reads: CASSLEAGWDTEAFF. The CDR3 nucleotides are TGTGCCAGCAGCTTAGAGGCAGGGTGGGACACTGAAGCTTTCTTT.

This clone was seen only once. The J gene is TRBJ1-2, the V gene TRBV5-4; perhaps TRBD1 as D (5 bases). Trimming pared 4 bases from V and 4 bases from J, leaving 14 bases between. The germline V gene encodes CDR1 SGHNT and CDR2 YYREEE (reference sequence). The CDR3 spans 14 residues. The DNA for the CDR3 is TGTGCCAGCAGCCGGACACTCGAGGCCTATGGCTACACCTTC. Its protein product is CASSRTLEAYGYTF.

The rearrangement links TRBV11-2 to TRBJ2-2, with D possibly TRBD1 on 6 matching bases. Between the trimmed V and J ends, which lost 2 bases and 6 bases, there was a span of 16 bases. The CDR3 runs to 16 residues. Germline V lookup: CDR1 SGHAT, CDR2 FQNNGV. CDR3 sequence: CASSLSGQKISGELFF. The CDR3 region has the DNA TGTGCCAGCAGCTTATCAGGACAGAAAATTTCCGGGGAGCTGTTTTTT.

The chain recombines TRBV4-2 with TRBJ1-2, with D hard to call. Germline V gene sequence: CDR1 LGHNA, CDR2 YNFKEQ. The CDR3 has 16 amino acids. Trimming left V 2 bases short and J 4 bases short, with 17 bases between. This CDR3 reads CASSQPYDILGYGYTF. The CDR3 coding sequence is TGTGCCAGCAGCCAACCGTATGACATACTTGGCTATGGCTACACCTTC.

This sequence joins TRBV10-3 and TRBJ1-2, with D unclear. The CDR3 runs 13 residues. CDR1 is ENHRY and CDR2 is SYGVKD in the germline V gene. V shed 4 bases and J shed 6 bases, with 12 bases lying between them. The CDR3 reads CAISVGVGDGYTF. The CDR3 nucleotides read TGTGCCATCAGTGTGGGAGTGGGCGATGGCTACACCTTC.

This chain connects TRBV5-5 to TRBJ2-2; 11 bases are a match to TRBD2. Germline-derived CDR1 and CDR2 are SGHKS and YYEKEE (reference sequence). J was trimmed by 4 bases and V by 3 bases; bases with no gene match: 5. CDR3 length: 16 amino acids. This CDR3 is CASSSLAGGPTGELFF. CDR3 in DNA: TGTGCCAGCAGCTCCTTAGCGGGGGGGCCCACCGGGGAGCTGTTTTTT.